The text below deals with one TCR beta chain. Its cognate antigen is unknown. Germline V gives CDR1 SQVTM, CDR2 ANQGSEA. CDR3 size: 13 residues. This sample is part of a study of CD8+ T cells in alopecia areata. In each case, RNA was isolated and then reverse transcribed into cDNA as the sequencing template. The table came from immunoSEQ multiplex PCR; TCRdb's copy has only in-frame clones and leaves some out. The table lists some 110,000 clones, less than 70% of them singletons. Study-wide points: Clonality in lesional scalp, especially alopecia totalis/universalis, exceeded that of normal scalp.

The sequencing input was CD4+ T cells sorted from blood. The source is a human donor in good health. The chain is built from TRBV29-1 and TRBJ1-1, with 11 bases matching TRBD1. CDR3 sequence reads: CRGTGGSNTEAFF. Here the CDR3 DNA reads TGCAGAGGGACAGGGGGGTCAAACACTGAAGCTTTCTTT.